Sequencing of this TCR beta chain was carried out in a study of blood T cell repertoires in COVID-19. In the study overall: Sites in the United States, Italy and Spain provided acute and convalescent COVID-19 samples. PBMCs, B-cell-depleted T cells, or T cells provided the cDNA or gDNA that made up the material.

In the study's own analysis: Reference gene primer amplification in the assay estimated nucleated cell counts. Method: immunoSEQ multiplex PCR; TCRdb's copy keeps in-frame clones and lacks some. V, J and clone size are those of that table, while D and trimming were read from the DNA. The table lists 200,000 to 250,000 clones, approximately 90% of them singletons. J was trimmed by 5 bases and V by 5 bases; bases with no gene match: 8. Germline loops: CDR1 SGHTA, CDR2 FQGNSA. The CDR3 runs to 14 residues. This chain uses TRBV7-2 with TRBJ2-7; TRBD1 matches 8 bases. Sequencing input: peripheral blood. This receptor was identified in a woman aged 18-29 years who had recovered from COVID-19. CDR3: CASSQRTGSDEQYF. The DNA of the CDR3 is TGTGCCAGCAGCCAAAGGACAGGGAGCGACGAGCAGTACTTC.